These T cell receptor beta chains were read from a single sample in a study of cytomegalovirus exposure and HLA in healthy donors. Measured with immunoSEQ multiplex PCR; TCRdb has only the in-frame clones, and not every one. This table holds 110,000 to 150,000 clones, 73% found once. What was sequenced was PBMCs. The receptors shown here come from a woman aged 40 to 49 in good health and CMV-seronegative. Each CDR3 is given with its conserved first and last residue. Not all rows give a size; the values are once, few, many and, for expanded clones, a class.

>16|TRBV5-4|.
CASSLPRLAGDNEQFF
>14|TRBV7-9|.
CASSGAGENSPLHF
>14|TRBV7-9|.
CASSSDTDNSPLHF
>17|TRBV5-1|.
CASSFITGTGGSYEQYF
>17|TRBV7-6|.
CASSPYPLRGFTDTQYF
>14|TRBV4-2|few
CASSQDTGFNEQYF
>16|TRBV5-5|.
CASSLSVSGMREKLFF
>14|TRBV15|.
CATSRGRGPEKLFF
>18|TRBV9|.
CASSVAFGAGGSGNTIYF
>13|TRBV2|.
CASNRQPDYEQYF
>14|TRBV6-5|.
CASSKGARRNEQFF
>17|TRBV9|.
CASSPGTSGGPSNEQFF
>14|TRBV7-9|once
CSSSLNLAYGKLFF
>16|TRBV4-2|.
CASSQDYWTGPKEQYF
>12|TRBV28|.
CASSSSGYGYTF
>17|TRBV5-4|.
CASSPGLAGRLRDEQFF
>15|TRBV12-5|.
CASGFVSDRNTEAFF
>13|TRBV6-6|.
CASVSTGGSPLHF
>15|TRBV4-1|once
CASSQEDREWEKLFF
>14|TRBV6-5|few
CASSQGQNNQPQHF
>17|TRBV4-3|.
CASSQDMRRGVTGELFF
>15|TRBV27|.
CASSLYNREGTEAFF
>13|TRBV5-1|.
CASSGRTNTEAFF
>15|TRBV7-8|many
CASSLGVQGLTEAFF
>15|TRBV6-6|.
CASSPSGGSGSPLHF
>14|TRBV5-1|.
CASSLFLVNNEQFF
>17|TRBV7-2|.
CASSFPYRQRSGNTIYF
>14|TRBV9|.
CASSVYGGGTEAFF
>15|TRBV19|.
CASREWDRGYNEQFF
>17|TRBV7-6|.
CASSHKYRGEAQETQYF
>12|TRBV2|.
CASRGAIYGYTF
>14|TRBV5-4|few
CASSRQGIGATQYF
>14|TRBV5-1|.
CASSQGTANYGYTF
>13|TRBV25-1|.
CASSSSSNNEQFF
>14|TRBV7-8|.
CASSRRDRGFGYTF
>16|TRBV7-9|.
CASSGLGDLGTGELFF
>14|TRBV6-5|few
CASSKTAVNTEAFF
>13|TRBV29-1|once
CSGISGGPNEQFF
>16|TRBV6-5|.
CASSYYMDSLNTEAFF
>14|TRBV5-6|.
CASSGTGDQETQYF
>15|TRBV19|.
CASSIGLSSNSPLHF
>15|TRBV11-2|once
CASSLPLNQGNTIYF
>13|TRBV10-3|few
CATTGGDSYEQYF
>15|TRBV5-1|few
CASSLSGQVNYGYTF
>15|TRBV7-3|.
CASSIAGGFQETQYF
>17|TRBV5-4|.
CASSLGTGMVGTGELFF
>16|TRBV19|.
CASSITGRILNTEAFF
>17|TRBV7-8|few
CASSLSSMGQWREKLFF
>15|TRBV5-1|.
CASSLSGQGSETQYF